What follows describes a single T cell receptor (beta chain). The antigen it binds to is not known. This record comes from a study of cytomegalovirus exposure and HLA in healthy donors (dated 2017 in TCRdb). Regarding the research as a whole: An earlier analysis of several hundred of the donors reported more than 250 Gb of sequence data and around 120 million unique TCR beta sequences from 150 million to 200 million T cells. Genome-wide SNP genotypes for about 65% of the 666 donors were used in a later genetic analysis, which treated that subset as a discovery cohort. On average, around 230,000 unique TCR beta nucleotide sequences were sequenced per donor among 398 genotyped donors of the cohort, with 15% to 20% of those sequences being non-productive. Both class I and class II loci were covered by HLA typing, at four-digit resolution. In an earlier analysis of a few hundred of the donors, high-throughput TCR beta sequencing was used to judge whether each TCR beta V gene segment behaved as functional or pseudogenic. The study aimed to test whether signatures of past pathogen exposure could be identified by cataloging public T cell receptors. Donor age, sex, ethnicity and CMV serostatus were compiled alongside the repertoire data. Besides the first cohort of more than 650 subjects, a separate validation cohort made up of some 110 different subjects was used. The T cell repertoires of about 700 subjects were profiled by immunosequencing and related to cytomegalovirus serostatus. All discovery cohort repertoires had been generated using a single sequencing platform. In a later analysis, previously published TCR beta repertoires from 666 donors were re-analyzed and high-resolution HLA genotyping was added so that TCR occurrence patterns could be studied. Of the approximately 370 genotyped donors, 65% to 90% were placed in the genetic ancestry cluster associated with self-reported Caucasian donors. High-throughput TCR immunosequencing, statistical association of individual TCRs with disease status, and machine learning were combined to predict cytomegalovirus infection status. The number of donors typed differed by locus, with roughly 620-640 for A, B, C, DRB1 and DQB1, 522 for DQA1, under 610 for DPA1, and around 450 for DPB1. An early release that covered 640 HLA-typed donors contained about 300 gigabases of sequencing data and tens of millions of unique TCR sequences. The later analysis used no new phenotypic data to find candidate immune exposures, relying instead on TCR beta sequences and their occurrence across donors. Because of strong linkage in the cohort, four or five DR-DQ haplotypes were treated as single units for association and clustering. General study outcomes and caveats: Linkage disequilibrium might explain the correlated functional status among segregating V segments, but an unknown experimental factor could not be ruled out. A total of fewer than 200 TCR beta chains were listed by the study as associated with cytomegalovirus. At a false discovery rate of 0.05, a later analysis linked around 17,000 TCR beta sequences to specific HLA alleles. Sequencing depth was assumed to be roughly uniform across donors in the presence/absence analyses, though that assumption may not hold. Most TCR sequences were observed very rarely across donors, whereas some public TCRs were present in many individuals. A later genetic analysis reported fewer N-insertions in productive TCRs among donors in an Asian-associated ancestry cluster than the approximately 670-donor mean. When HLA alleles, especially DR and DQ, strongly co-occurred, attributing TCR associations to individual alleles was difficult. A later genetic analysis associated a missense DCLRE1C variant with V-gene and J-gene trimming of TCR beta chains, and an independent cohort replicated the association. This cohort had only TCR beta chains sequenced, and the lack of alpha or paired-chain data limited which features could be detected. According to a later analysis, most CMV-associated TCR beta chains appeared to be HLA-restricted, and the HLA associations seemed to be driven largely by CMV exposure. HLA typing was unavailable for some donors at each locus, so association tests used only the typed subset. A later analysis reported that several top co-occurrence clusters appeared linked to parvovirus B19, influenza, CMV and Epstein-Barr virus. The 87-base-pair reads could not distinguish some IMGT-functional V segments, including TRBV6-2 and TRBV6-3, so those segments were excluded. A cluster of highly shared sequence variants was judged likely to be a technical artifact of the sequencing pipeline. Cytomegalovirus status was reported to be diagnosed by the classifier with high specificity and sensitivity in both the original and validation cohorts. In a later analysis, HLA-associated TCR beta chains were found to be more clonally expanded and to have lower generation probabilities than equally common non-associated chains. According to the authors, the approach could potentially be generalized to other disease states and immunological phenotypes. A further reported finding was that TCR beta sequences accurately predicted the HLA-A and HLA-B alleles for most subjects in the first cohort. The only immune exposure information available for the cohort was CMV serostatus. In vitro tests confirmed that three of the cytomegalovirus-associated TCR beta chains recognize cytomegalovirus antigens. According to a later analysis, TCR association rates differed among HLA loci, with DRB1 alleles showing the most associated TCRs and HLA-C alleles showing the fewest. Because counts were too low, around 17 rarely observed V segments, including chromosome 9 orphons, were left out of the earlier analysis of some 600 of the donors. In an earlier analysis of roughly 560 of the donors, most TCR beta V segments were observed in productive rearrangements about 87% or about 30% of the time, broadly matching IMGT annotations.

In total, roughly 710 healthy bone marrow donors made up the cohort. At the time of sampling, every cohort member was nominally healthy, though immune exposures that went unrecorded were likely present. The donor tested CMV seropositive, placing the donor among the roughly 270 seropositive members of the cohort. Each donor provided a peripheral blood sample, and peripheral blood mononuclear cells were used for TCR beta sequencing. Genomic DNA was extracted from the blood cell samples with the Qiagen DNeasy Blood Extraction Kit. V loses 3 bases of germline sequence and J loses 4 bases, and the interval between the two ends is 14 bases. Counted from cysteine to phenylalanine, this CDR3 has 15 amino acids. Only the CDR3 DNA stays, 45 bases, in frame from base 1. The germline V gene encodes CDR1 SGDLS and CDR2 YYNGEE. Library preparation employed the immunoSEQ multiplex PCR assay. A mixture of 60 forward primers for TCR Vbeta segments and 13 reverse primers for TCR Jbeta segments was used in the multiplex PCR. A multiplex PCR assay on genomic DNA amplified the CDR3 region of rearranged TCR beta genes. On the Illumina HiSeq System, the amplified TCR beta libraries were sequenced as 87-base-pair reads. In the source study's methods: A later analysis tallied tens of millions of unique TCR beta chains across the 700 or so repertoires, and roughly 11 million of those chains were shared by two or more donors. A nearest-neighbor algorithm error-corrected the raw reads and collapsed the reads into unique sequences, merging closely related sequences to remove PCR and sequencing errors. CDR3 sequences were aligned to IMGT reference sequences to assign V, D and J gene segments. Each retained sequence needed at least a six-nucleotide match to both a V gene segment and a J gene segment. A rearrangement counted as productive if the CDR3 had no stop codons and remained in frame with V and J, and every other rearrangement counted as non-productive. CDR3 was defined by IMGT convention, running from the second conserved V-encoded cysteine to the conserved J-encoded phenylalanine. The earlier analysis of 587 of the donors excluded sequences that lacked an unambiguous match to a single V gene segment. An earlier analysis of 587 of the donors classified V segments as functional when productive rearrangements were above 56.7% and as segregating when the standard deviation between donors was above 5%. To diagnose cytomegalovirus status from the catalog of TCR beta chain sequences, a statistical classification framework was built. A later analysis assigned V and J genes by comparing TCR nucleotide sequences with IMGT/GENE-DB human TR gene sequences. The TCRdist pipeline was used in a later analysis to assign CDR3 sequences and most-parsimonious VDJ recombination scenarios. In a later analysis, every TCR beta chain was defined by the combination of its CDR3 amino acid sequence and its V-gene family, and reads without a unique V-gene family were dropped. A later analysis removed several hundred highly shared, low-generation-probability nucleotide sequences to deal with suspected cross-contamination and a sequencing artifact. A later analysis calculated a clonal expansion index for each public chain from normalized within-repertoire ranks of inferred template counts. Generation probabilities in a later analysis came from a VDJ recombination model fitted to out-of-frame rearrangements, and those results were checked against IGoR. Hypergeometric tests were used in a later analysis to score TCR-TCR, TCR-HLA and TCR-CMV co-occurrence, with a repertoire-size bias correction applied to the TCR pairs. False discovery rates were estimated in a later analysis by permuting HLA or CMV assignments 20 times. A later analysis grouped co-occurring TCRs with DBSCAN, adding TCRdist sequence similarity when clustering within HLA-allele-positive subsets. For co-occurrence clustering, repertoires with fewer than 30,000 or more than 120,000 public chains were excluded, along with about five repertoires with anomalous nucleotide sharing. TCRdb re-hosts the immuneACCESS table, in-frame sequences only. Its copies lack some clones; in the studies checked, an unresolved V gene accounts for under half of them, and the cause for the rest is not known. V, J and clone size are those of that table, while D and trimming were read from the DNA. Per the sample table, the count is around 53,000 clones. 10% to 15% of the sample rests with the top ten.

The clonotype originates from a woman in her 30s in good health and CMV-seropositive. Recombination linked TRBV9 to TRBJ1-3; the D segment could be TRBD1, given 6 matching bases. The sequenced material came from PBMCs. The CDR3 protein: CASSDAGAPGNTIYF. The bases are TGTGCCAGCAGCGACGCAGGGGCACCCGGAAACACCATATATTTT.